This T cell receptor beta chain was recorded in a study of regulatory T cells in long-lasting Graves disease. About the study: The study counted Graves' disease as persistent given over 5 years of antithyroid drugs and positive TSH receptor antibodies.

In its sample, this clonotype was seen a few times. Its cognate antigen is unknown. Germline CDR1 ENHRY, CDR2 SYGVKD. Unmatched junction bases numbered 5, after V lost 2 bases and J lost 0 bases. The CDR3 length is 16 residues. As to time point: persistent/refractory GD, antithyroid drugs over 5 years with positive TRAb. RNA isolated from PBMCs was used to make the TCR library. HTBI primers from iRepertoire and Arm-PCR of CDR3 regions yielded the TCR beta libraries. Original data processing: The study identified about 60 TRBV and 13 to 15 TRBJ segments across samples. TCRdb re-called the multiplex PCR reads through MiXCR, storing one row per CDR3 protein. TCRdb's processing, not the authors', yielded these V and J calls. The data contain hundreds of thousands of distinct CDR3 sequences, roughly 21% of them seen just once; the ten biggest clones take up roughly an eighth. Study-level results: Persistent disease was characterized by preferential usage of TRBV28, TRBJ1-2 and TRBJ2-5. Sample size was small, which may have lowered accuracy.

The receptor was derived from a female donor with Graves disease. Sequenced here: peripheral blood mononuclear cells (PBMCs), sampled when the disease was refractory, from a patient treated with antithyroid drugs. The chain joins TRBV10-3 to TRBJ2-3; 7 bases line up with TRBD2. This CDR3 reads CAISEESGASTDTQYF. The CDR3 bases are TGTGCCATCAGTGAGGAGAGCGGGGCGAGCACAGATACGCAGTATTTT.